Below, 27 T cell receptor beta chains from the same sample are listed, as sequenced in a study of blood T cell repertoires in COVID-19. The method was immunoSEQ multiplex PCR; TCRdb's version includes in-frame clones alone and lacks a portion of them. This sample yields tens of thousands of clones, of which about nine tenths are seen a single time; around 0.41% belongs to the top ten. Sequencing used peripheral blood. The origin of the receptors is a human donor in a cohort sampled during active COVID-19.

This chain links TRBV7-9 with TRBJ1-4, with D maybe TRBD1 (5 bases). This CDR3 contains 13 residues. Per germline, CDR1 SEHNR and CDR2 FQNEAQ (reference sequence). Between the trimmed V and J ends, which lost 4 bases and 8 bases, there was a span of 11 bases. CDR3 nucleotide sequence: TGTGCCAGCAGCTCTTTTCGGACAGAAAAACTGTTTTTT. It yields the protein CASSSFRTEKLFF.

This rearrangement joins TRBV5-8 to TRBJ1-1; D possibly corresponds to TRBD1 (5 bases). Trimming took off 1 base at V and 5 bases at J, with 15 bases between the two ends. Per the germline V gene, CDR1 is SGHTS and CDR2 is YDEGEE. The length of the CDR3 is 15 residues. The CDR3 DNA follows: TGTGCCAGCAGCTTGCATCAGGGATCACTGACTGAAGCTTTCTTT. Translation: CASSLHQGSLTEAFF.

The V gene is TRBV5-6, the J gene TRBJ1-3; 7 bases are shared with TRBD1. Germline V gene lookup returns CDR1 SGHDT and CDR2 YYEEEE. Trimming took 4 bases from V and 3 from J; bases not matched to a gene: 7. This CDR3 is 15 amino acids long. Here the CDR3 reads CASSPTGVFGNTIYF. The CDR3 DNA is TGTGCCAGCAGCCCCACAGGGGTTTTTGGAAACACCATATATTTT.

This chain's CDR3 is CASSPGQGDEQYF. The CDR3 coding sequence is TGTGCCAGCAGCCCGGGACAGGGGGACGAGCAGTACTTC. The gene calls are TRBV12-3 or TRBV12-4 and TRBJ2-7; TRBD1 matches 11 bases. The ends lost 6 bases at V and 5 bases at J; junction bases unmatched: 3. CDR3 length: 13 residues.

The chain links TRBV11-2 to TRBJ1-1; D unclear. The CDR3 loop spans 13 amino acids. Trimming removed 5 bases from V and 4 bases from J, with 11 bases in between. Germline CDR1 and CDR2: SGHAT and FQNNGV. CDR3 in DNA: TGTGCCAGCAGCCCCCTCCGGGTCACTGAAGCTTTCTTT. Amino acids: CASSPLRVTEAFF.

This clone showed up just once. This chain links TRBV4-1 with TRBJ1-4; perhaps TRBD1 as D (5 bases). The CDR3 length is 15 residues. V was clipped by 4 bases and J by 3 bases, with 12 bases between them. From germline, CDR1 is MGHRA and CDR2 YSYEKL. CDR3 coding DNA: TGCGCCAGCAGCCCCCGCGGGGCGTCTAATGAAAAACTGTTTTTT. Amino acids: CASSPRGASNEKLFF.

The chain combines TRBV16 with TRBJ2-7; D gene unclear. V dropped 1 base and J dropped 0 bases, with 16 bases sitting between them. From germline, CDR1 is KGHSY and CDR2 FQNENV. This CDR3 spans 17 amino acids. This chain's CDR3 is CASSQLHLGASSYEQYF. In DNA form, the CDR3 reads TGTGCCAGCAGCCAATTGCATTTGGGTGCTAGCTCCTACGAGCAGTACTTC.

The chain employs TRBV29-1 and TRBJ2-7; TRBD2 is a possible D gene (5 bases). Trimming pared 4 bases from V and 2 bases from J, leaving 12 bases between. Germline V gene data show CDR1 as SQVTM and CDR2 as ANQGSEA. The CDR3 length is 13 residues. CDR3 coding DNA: TGCAGCGTTGCACCCCCCGGGACCTACGAGCAGTACTTC. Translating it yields CSVAPPGTYEQYF.

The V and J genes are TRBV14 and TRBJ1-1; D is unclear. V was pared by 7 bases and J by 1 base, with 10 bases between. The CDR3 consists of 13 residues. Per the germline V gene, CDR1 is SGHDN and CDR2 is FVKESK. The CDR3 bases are TGTGCCAGCACCCCAAGACAGAACACTGAAGCTTTCTTT. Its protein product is CASTPRQNTEAFF.

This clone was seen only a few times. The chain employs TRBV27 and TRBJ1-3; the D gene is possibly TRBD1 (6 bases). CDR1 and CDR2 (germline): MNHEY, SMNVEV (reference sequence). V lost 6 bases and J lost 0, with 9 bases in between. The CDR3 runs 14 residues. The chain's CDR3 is CASRDSPSGNTIYF. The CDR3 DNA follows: TGTGCCAGCAGGGACAGCCCCTCTGGAAACACCATATATTTT.

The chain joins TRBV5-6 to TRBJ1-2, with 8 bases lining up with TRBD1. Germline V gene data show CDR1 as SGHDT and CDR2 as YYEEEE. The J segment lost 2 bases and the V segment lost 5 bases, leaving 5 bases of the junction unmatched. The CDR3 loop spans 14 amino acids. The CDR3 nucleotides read TGTGCCAGCAGTCCCGGACAGGGAAACTATGGCTACACCTTC. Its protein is CASSPGQGNYGYTF.

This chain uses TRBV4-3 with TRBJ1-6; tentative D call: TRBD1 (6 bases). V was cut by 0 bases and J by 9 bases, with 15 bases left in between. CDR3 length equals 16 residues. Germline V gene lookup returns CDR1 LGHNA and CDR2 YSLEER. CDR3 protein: CASSQDAGAVRSPLHF. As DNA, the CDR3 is TGCGCCAGCAGCCAAGATGCAGGGGCAGTACGTTCACCCCTCCACTTT.

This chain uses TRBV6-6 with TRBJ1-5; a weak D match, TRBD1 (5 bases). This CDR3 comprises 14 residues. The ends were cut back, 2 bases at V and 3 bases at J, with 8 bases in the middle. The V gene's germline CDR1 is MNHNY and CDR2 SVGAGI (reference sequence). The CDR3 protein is CASSYRGYNQPQHF. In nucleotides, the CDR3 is TGTGCCAGCAGTTACAGGGGATACAATCAGCCCCAGCATTTT.

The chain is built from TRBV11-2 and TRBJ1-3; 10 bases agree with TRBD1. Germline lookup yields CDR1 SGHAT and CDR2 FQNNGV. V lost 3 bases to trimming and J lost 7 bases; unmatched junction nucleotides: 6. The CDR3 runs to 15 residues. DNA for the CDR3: TGTGCCAGCAGCTTCACACCGGGACAGGGGAACACCATATATTTT. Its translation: CASSFTPGQGNTIYF.

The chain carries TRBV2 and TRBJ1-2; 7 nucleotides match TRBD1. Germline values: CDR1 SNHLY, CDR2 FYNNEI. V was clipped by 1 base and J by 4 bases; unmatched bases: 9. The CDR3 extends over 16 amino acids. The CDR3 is CASSEVGTALSYGYTF. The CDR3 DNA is TGTGCCAGCAGTGAAGTGGGGACAGCCCTCAGCTATGGCTACACCTTC. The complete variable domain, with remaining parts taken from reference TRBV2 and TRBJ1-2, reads EPEVTQTPSHQVTQMGQEVILRCVPISNHLYFYWYRQILGQKVEFLVSFYNNEISEKSEIFDDQFSVERPDGSNFTLKIRSTKLEDSAMYFCASSEVGTALSYGYTFGSGTRLTVV.

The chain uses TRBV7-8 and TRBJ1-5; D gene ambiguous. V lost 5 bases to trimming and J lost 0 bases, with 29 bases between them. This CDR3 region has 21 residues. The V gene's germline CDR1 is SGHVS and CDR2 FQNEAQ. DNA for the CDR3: TGTGCCAGCAGCCCTCAGGTCGGGGAATTCTTTGTAAAAGATAGCAATCAGCCCCAGCATTTT. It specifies CASSPQVGEFFVKDSNQPQHF.

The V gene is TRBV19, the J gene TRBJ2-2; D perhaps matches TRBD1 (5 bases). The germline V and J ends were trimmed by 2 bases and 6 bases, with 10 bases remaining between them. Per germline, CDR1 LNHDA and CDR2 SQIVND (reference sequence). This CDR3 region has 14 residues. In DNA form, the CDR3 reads TGTGCCAGTAGTATAACAGGATCCGCCGGGGAGCTGTTTTTT. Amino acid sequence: CASSITGSAGELFF. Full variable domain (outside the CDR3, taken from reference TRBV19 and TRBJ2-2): DGGITQSPKYLFRKEGQNVTLSCEQNLNHDAMYWYRQDPGQGLRLIYYSQIVNDFQKGDIAEGYSVSREKKESFPLTVTSAQKNPTAFYLCASSITGSAGELFFGEGSRLTVL.

The CDR3 DNA is TGCGCCAGCAGCCAAGATTATTGGCCCTGGCAGGGCTACACCTTC. Translation: CASSQDYWPWQGYTF. The chain recombines TRBV4-1 with TRBJ1-2; no clear D gene. Germline V gives CDR1 MGHRA, CDR2 YSYEKL. The CDR3 has 15 amino acids. The germline V and J ends were trimmed by 0 bases and 8 bases, with 16 bases remaining between them.

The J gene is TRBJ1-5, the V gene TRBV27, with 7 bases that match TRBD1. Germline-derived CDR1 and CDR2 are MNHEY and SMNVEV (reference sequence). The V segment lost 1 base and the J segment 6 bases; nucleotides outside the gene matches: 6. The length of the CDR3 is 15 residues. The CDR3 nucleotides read TGTGCCAGCAGTTTATATGGGACAGCAAGTCAGCCCCAGCATTTT. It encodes CASSLYGTASQPQHF.

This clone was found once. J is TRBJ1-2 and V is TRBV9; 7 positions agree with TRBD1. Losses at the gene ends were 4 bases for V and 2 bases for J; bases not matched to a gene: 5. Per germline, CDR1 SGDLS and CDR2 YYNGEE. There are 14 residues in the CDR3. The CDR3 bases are TGTGCCAGCAGCAGGGGGCAGTTAAACTATGGCTACACCTTC. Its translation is CASSRGQLNYGYTF. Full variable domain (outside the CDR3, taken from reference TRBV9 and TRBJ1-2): DSGVTQTPKHLITATGQRVTLRCSPRSGDLSVYWYQQSLDQGLQFLIQYYNGEERAKGNILERFSAQQFPDLHSELNLSSLELGDSALYFCASSRGQLNYGYTFGSGTRLTVV.

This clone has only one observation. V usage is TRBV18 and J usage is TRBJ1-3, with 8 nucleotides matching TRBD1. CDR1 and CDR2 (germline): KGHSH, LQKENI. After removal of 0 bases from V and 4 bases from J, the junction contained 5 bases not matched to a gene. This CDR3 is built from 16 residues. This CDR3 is CASSPPPRGLGNTIYF. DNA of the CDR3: TGTGCCAGCTCACCACCGCCCAGGGGGCTGGGAAACACCATATATTTT. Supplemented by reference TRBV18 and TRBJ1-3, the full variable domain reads NAGVMQNPRHLVRRRGQEARLRCSPMKGHSHVYWYRQLPEEGLKFMVYLQKENIIDESGMPKERFSAEFPKEGPSILRIQQVVRGDSAAYFCASSPPPRGLGNTIYFGEGSWLTVV.

CDR3 DNA: TGTGCCAGCAGTTCCGGGACAGGGACTGAAGCTTTCTTT. Its translation is CASSSGTGTEAFF. The chain joins TRBV12-3 or TRBV12-4 to TRBJ1-1; 9 bases match TRBD1. The CDR3 loop spans 13 amino acids. J lost 5 bases, V lost 4 bases, and 2 bases had no gene match.

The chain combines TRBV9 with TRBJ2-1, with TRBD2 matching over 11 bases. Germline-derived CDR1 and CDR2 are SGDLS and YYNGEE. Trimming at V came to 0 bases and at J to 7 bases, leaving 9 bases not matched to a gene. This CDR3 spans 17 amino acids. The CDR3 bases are TGTGCCAGCAGCGTAGGTCAACTAGCGGGGGTCAGGAATGAGCAGTTCTTC. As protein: CASSVGQLAGVRNEQFF. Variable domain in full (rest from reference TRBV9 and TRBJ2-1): DSGVTQTPKHLITATGQRVTLRCSPRSGDLSVYWYQQSLDQGLQFLIQYYNGEERAKGNILERFSAQQFPDLHSELNLSSLELGDSALYFCASSVGQLAGVRNEQFFGPGTRLTVL.

CDR3 amino acids: CASSWGQGIQPQHF. The CDR3 DNA reads TGTGCCAGCAGCTGGGGACAGGGGATTCAGCCCCAGCATTTT. The gene calls are TRBV7-2 and TRBJ1-5; TRBD1 aligns across 10 bases. Germline V gives CDR1 SGHTA, CDR2 FQGNSA. V shed 4 bases, J shed 6 bases, and the junction held 3 bases outside the gene matches. This CDR3 has 14 amino acids.

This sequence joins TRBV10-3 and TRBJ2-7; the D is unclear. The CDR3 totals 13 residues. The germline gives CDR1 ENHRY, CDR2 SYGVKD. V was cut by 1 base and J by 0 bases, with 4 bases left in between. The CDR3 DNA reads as TGTGCCATCAGTGAGTTCAGCTCCTACGAGCAGTACTTC. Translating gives CAISEFSSYEQYF.

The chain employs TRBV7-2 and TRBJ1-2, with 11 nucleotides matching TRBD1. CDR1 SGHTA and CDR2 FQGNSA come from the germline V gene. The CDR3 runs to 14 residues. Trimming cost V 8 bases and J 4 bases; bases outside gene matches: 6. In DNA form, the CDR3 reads TGTGCCAGCGGCGGACAGGGGGCCCCCTATGGCTACACCTTC. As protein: CASGGQGAPYGYTF.

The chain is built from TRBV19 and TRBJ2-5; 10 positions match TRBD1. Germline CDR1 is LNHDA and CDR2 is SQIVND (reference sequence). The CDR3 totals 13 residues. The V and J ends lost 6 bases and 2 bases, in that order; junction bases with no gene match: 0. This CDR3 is CASRDRGQETQYF. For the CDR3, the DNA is TGTGCCAGTAGGGACAGGGGGCAAGAGACCCAGTACTTC.